Below are 23 T cell receptor beta chains sequenced from a single sample in a study of shared clonotypes between healthy human individuals. Only in-frame clones appear in the TCRdb table, and some are missing; sequencing was by immunoSEQ multiplex PCR. The sample records 2,100,000 or so clones, more than 90% being singletons. Sequencing was carried out using naive CD4+ T cells sorted from blood. Indicated subset: CD45RA+ positively selected. The receptors originated from a man in his late teens or twenties in good health.

The V gene is TRBV5-6, the J gene TRBJ2-7; 8 positions match TRBD2. Per germline, CDR1 SGHDT and CDR2 YYEEEE. The V gene end was trimmed by 6 bases and the J gene end by 7 bases; junction bases not matched to a gene: 12. CDR3 length: 14 residues. The CDR3 reads CASTLRGGRTEQYF. DNA for the CDR3: TGTGCCAGCACCCTGCGGGGCGGGAGGACGGAGCAGTACTTC.

The chain couples TRBV18 to TRBJ2-2; D ambiguous. The CDR3 runs to 17 residues. Germline V gene lookup returns CDR1 KGHSH and CDR2 LQKENI. V was clipped by 1 base and J by 0 bases, with 12 bases between them. In DNA, the CDR3 is TGTGCCAGCTCACCACGGCTCCTAACCGCGAACACCGGGGAGCTGTTTTTT. It yields the protein CASSPRLLTANTGELFF. Looking up the rest from reference TRBV18 and TRBJ2-2 gives the full variable domain: NAGVMQNPRHLVRRRGQEARLRCSPMKGHSHVYWYRQLPEEGLKFMVYLQKENIIDESGMPKERFSAEFPKEGPSILRIQQVVRGDSAAYFCASSPRLLTANTGELFFGEGSRLTVL.

The V gene is TRBV4-1, the J gene TRBJ2-1, with 7 bases matching TRBD1. Germline V gives CDR1 MGHRA, CDR2 YSYEKL. The CDR3 sequence is 15 residues long. J lost 2 bases, V lost 0 bases, and 1 base had no gene match. The CDR3 here is CASSQEGGTYNEQFF. CDR3 sequence (DNA): TGCGCCAGCAGCCAAGAAGGGGGCACCTACAATGAGCAGTTCTTC.

The count of this clone is one. This sequence joins TRBV10-3 and TRBJ2-7, with D hard to call. This CDR3 is built from 14 residues. V gave up 4 bases and J gave up 0 bases, with 10 bases separating them. CDR1 and CDR2 (germline): ENHRY, SYGVKD. CDR3 loop: CAISAAGNSYEQYF. CDR3 in DNA: TGTGCCATCAGTGCGGCAGGCAACTCCTACGAGCAGTACTTC.

This clone has only a few counts. This chain uses TRBV9 with TRBJ1-5, with a weak D call TRBD1 (5 bases). Germline lookup yields CDR1 SGDLS and CDR2 YYNGEE. Between the trimmed V and J ends, which lost 4 bases and 3 bases, there was a span of 14 bases. The length of the CDR3 is 15 residues. CDR3 residues: CASSSGKGLNQPQHF. CDR3 sequence (DNA): TGTGCCAGCAGCTCAGGGAAGGGCCTCAATCAGCCCCAGCATTTT.

This clone was counted a single time. The chain employs TRBV27 and TRBJ2-1; 10 bases are a match to TRBD1. Germline V gene lookup returns CDR1 MNHEY and CDR2 SMNVEV (reference sequence). With V trimmed by 5 bases and J by 6 bases, 7 bases remained unmatched. The CDR3 is 15 residues long. Written as DNA, the CDR3 is TGTGCCAGCAGTCCCGGGACAGGGGTTCCCAATGAGCAGTTCTTC. This translates into CASSPGTGVPNEQFF.

The genes are TRBV7-9 and TRBJ2-1, with 9 positions matching TRBD2. The CDR3 totals 15 residues. The junction had 10 bases not matched to a gene; V was cut back by 9 bases and J by 4 bases. Looked up from germline, CDR1 is SEHNR and CDR2 is FQNEAQ (reference sequence). The CDR3 reads CASTTRLADYNEQFF. CDR3 nucleotides: TGTGCCAGTACGACTCGACTAGCGGATTACAATGAGCAGTTCTTC. The full variable domain, its missing parts supplied by reference TRBV7-9 and TRBJ2-1, is DTGVSQNPRHKITKRGQNVTFRCDPISEHNRLYWYRQTLGQGPEFLTYFQNEAQLEKSRLLSDRFSAERPKGSFSTLEIQRTEQGDSAMYLCASTTRLADYNEQFFGPGTRLTVL.

The chain recombines TRBV2 with TRBJ1-3; no reliable D call. V was shortened by 6 bases and J by 0 bases, with 9 bases between the two germline ends. The CDR3 totals 14 residues. Germline V gene data show CDR1 as SNHLY and CDR2 as FYNNEI. This CDR3 reads CASSPGNSGNTIYF. CDR3 coding DNA: TGTGCCAGCAGCCCGGGCAACTCTGGAAACACCATATATTTT.

The V gene is TRBV9, the J gene TRBJ2-7; D ambiguous. Per germline, CDR1 SGDLS and CDR2 YYNGEE. The CDR3 runs 14 residues. V lost 0 bases and J lost 6, with 13 bases in between. The chain's CDR3 is CASSVGSVLGEQYF. In DNA form, the CDR3 reads TGTGCCAGCAGCGTAGGGAGCGTCTTAGGCGAGCAGTACTTC.

This chain's CDR3 is CASSHHRTGYGYTF. The CDR3 nucleotides are TGTGCCAGCAGCCACCACCGGACAGGATATGGCTACACCTTC. The chain joins TRBV14 to TRBJ1-2; 7 nucleotides agree with TRBD1. This CDR3 has 14 residues. After removal of 3 bases from V and 5 bases from J, the junction contained 6 bases not matched to a gene. The V gene's germline CDR1 is SGHDN and CDR2 FVKESK.

The chain couples TRBV5-1 to TRBJ2-2; 9 nucleotides align to TRBD1. Germline lookup yields CDR1 SGHRS and CDR2 YFSETQ. This CDR3 is built from 15 residues. The V segment lost 0 bases and the J segment 5 bases; nucleotides outside the gene matches: 2. CDR3 nucleotide sequence: TGCGCCAGCAGCTTGGACAGGGGGCGAACCGGGGAGCTGTTTTTT. Amino acids: CASSLDRGRTGELFF.

The CDR3 region has the DNA TGTGCCTGGAGGGCCCTTGGTGAAGCTTTCTTT. The encoded protein is CAWRALGEAFF. This sequence joins TRBV30 and TRBJ1-1, with no clear D. Per the germline V gene, CDR1 is GTSNPN and CDR2 is SVGIG (reference sequence). The V end was cut by 3 bases, the J end by 7 bases, with 9 bases between. The CDR3 is 11 residues long.

V gene TRBV5-1 combines with J gene TRBJ2-1; D call uncertain. CDR3 length: 13 amino acids. V shed 1 base and J shed 5 bases, with 7 bases lying between them. Germline lookup yields CDR1 SGHRS and CDR2 YFSETQ. CDR3 amino acids: CASSLLLDNEQFF. The DNA of the CDR3 is TGCGCCAGCAGCTTGTTATTGGACAATGAGCAGTTCTTC.

The chain recombines TRBV5-1 with TRBJ2-5; D gene uncertain. Trimming shortened V by 0 bases and J by 3 bases, and 9 bases separated the two germline ends. The CDR3 has 14 residues. From germline, CDR1 is SGHRS and CDR2 YFSETQ. The CDR3 DNA reads TGCGCCAGCAGCTTGGGGCGTAGGGAAGAGACCCAGTACTTC. This gives the protein CASSLGRREETQYF.

The rearrangement links TRBV13 to TRBJ2-1, with TRBD2 identical over 10 bases. Germline values: CDR1 PRHDT, CDR2 FYEKMQ (reference sequence). This CDR3 comprises 16 residues. J lost 7 bases, V lost 1 base, and 7 bases had no gene match. The CDR3 region is CASSLASAGGPNEQFF. CDR3 coding DNA: TGTGCCAGCAGCTTAGCCTCAGCGGGAGGGCCGAATGAGCAGTTCTTC. The variable domain in full, completed from reference TRBV13 and TRBJ2-1, reads AAGVIQSPRHLIKEKRETATLKCYPIPRHDTVYWYQQGPGQDPQFLISFYEKMQSDKGSIPDRFSAQQFSDYHSELNMSSLELGDSALYFCASSLASAGGPNEQFFGPGTRLTVL.

The chain links TRBV20-1 to TRBJ1-1; D is undetermined. Trimming took 7 bases from V and 3 from J, leaving 9 bases between them. The CDR3 has 11 amino acids. Looked up from germline, CDR1 is DFQATT and CDR2 is SNEGSKA (reference sequence). DNA for the CDR3: TGCAGTGGGAGGGCCGACACTGAAGCTTTCTTT. Protein product: CSGRADTEAFF.

This clone was detected once. The V gene is TRBV7-2, the J gene TRBJ2-2, with D perhaps matching TRBD2 (5 bases). The V end lost 5 bases, the J end lost 2 bases, and 12 bases lay between the germline ends. This CDR3 comprises 15 residues. The germline gives CDR1 SGHTA, CDR2 FQGNSA. CDR3 sequence: CASSPPGFNTGELFF. The DNA for the CDR3 is TGTGCCAGCAGCCCCCCGGGATTTAACACCGGGGAGCTGTTTTTT.

V is TRBV7-9 and J is TRBJ1-4, with TRBD1 matching over 8 bases. The CDR3 sequence is 15 residues long. The V gene end was trimmed by 3 bases and the J gene end by 4 bases; junction bases not matched to a gene: 4. The germline V gene has CDR1 SEHNR and CDR2 FQNEAQ (reference sequence). For the CDR3, the DNA is TGTGCCAGCAGCTTCCCGGGACAGGTTAATGAAAAACTGTTTTTT. Protein sequence: CASSFPGQVNEKLFF. Full variable domain (remainder filled in from reference TRBV7-9 and TRBJ1-4): DTGVSQNPRHKITKRGQNVTFRCDPISEHNRLYWYRQTLGQGPEFLTYFQNEAQLEKSRLLSDRFSAERPKGSFSTLEIQRTEQGDSAMYLCASSFPGQVNEKLFFGSGTQLSVL.

This clone was detected once. This chain links TRBV15 with TRBJ2-7; tentatively, D is TRBD1 (6 bases). V lost 1 base and J 1 base, leaving 11 bases between the germline ends. Germline assignment: CDR1 LNHNV and CDR2 YYDKDF (reference sequence). CDR3 size: 15 residues. CDR3 loop: CATSRVGAGSYEQYF. In nucleotides, the CDR3 is TGTGCCACCAGCAGAGTGGGGGCCGGTTCCTACGAGCAGTACTTC.

The chain combines TRBV13 with TRBJ2-1; perhaps TRBD2 as D (5 bases). The CDR3 has 14 amino acids. V shed 5 bases and J shed 6 bases, with 14 bases lying between them. Germline V gene sequence: CDR1 PRHDT, CDR2 FYEKMQ (reference sequence). This CDR3 reads CASSEDWRGNEQFF. For the CDR3, the DNA is TGTGCCAGCAGCGAGGACTGGCGTGGCAATGAGCAGTTCTTC.

The chain employs TRBV5-1 and TRBJ2-3; 11 bases match TRBD2. Germline CDR1 SGHRS, CDR2 YFSETQ. The CDR3 loop spans 17 amino acids. The ends lost 0 bases at V and 2 bases at J; junction bases unmatched: 5. The CDR3 region has the DNA TGCGCCAGCAGCTTGGAACTAGCGGGAGCCTTCACAGATACGCAGTATTTT. Translated, it gives CASSLELAGAFTDTQYF.

The chain recombines TRBV7-9 with TRBJ2-3; 11 bases are a match to TRBD2. The CDR3 is made up of 15 amino acids. Germline loops: CDR1 SEHNR, CDR2 FQNEAQ (reference sequence). V was pared by 5 bases and J by 3 bases, with 4 bases of the junction left unmatched. The CDR3 nucleotides are TGTGCCAGCAGCGCTACTAGCGGGGGTACAGATACGCAGTATTTT. It yields the protein CASSATSGGTDTQYF.

In its sample, this clone was seen a few times. J is TRBJ1-2 and V is TRBV27; D is ambiguous. With 4 bases removed from V and 7 bases from J, the gap between germline ends came to 16 bases. The CDR3 runs 14 residues. The germline CDR1 and CDR2 sequences are MNHEY and SMNVEV (reference sequence). The CDR3 DNA is TGTGCCAGCAGTTCCTCAGGTCCGTGGGGTGGCTACACCTTC. Translated, it gives CASSSSGPWGGYTF.